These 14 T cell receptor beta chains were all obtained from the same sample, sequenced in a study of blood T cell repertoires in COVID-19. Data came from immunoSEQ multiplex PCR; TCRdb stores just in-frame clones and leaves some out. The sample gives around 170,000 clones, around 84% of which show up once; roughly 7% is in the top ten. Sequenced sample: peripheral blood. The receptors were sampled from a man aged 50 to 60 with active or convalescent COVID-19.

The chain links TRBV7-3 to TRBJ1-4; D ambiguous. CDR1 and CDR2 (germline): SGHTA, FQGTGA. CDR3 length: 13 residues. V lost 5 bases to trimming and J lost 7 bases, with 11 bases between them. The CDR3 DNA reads TGTGCCAGCAGCCTACGCCCGAGTGAAAAACTGTTTTTT. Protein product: CASSLRPSEKLFF. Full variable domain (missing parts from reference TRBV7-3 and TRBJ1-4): GAGVSQTPSNKVTEKGKYVELRCDPISGHTALYWYRQSLGQGPEFLIYFQGTGAADDSGLPNDRFFAVRPEGSVSTLKIQRTERGDSAVYLCASSLRPSEKLFFGSGTQLSVL.

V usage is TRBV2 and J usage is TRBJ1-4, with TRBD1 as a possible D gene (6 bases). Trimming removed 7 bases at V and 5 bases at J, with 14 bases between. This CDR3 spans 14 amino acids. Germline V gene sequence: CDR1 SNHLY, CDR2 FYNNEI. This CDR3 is CASIAQGNNEKLFF. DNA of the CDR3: TGTGCCAGCATCGCACAGGGAAACAATGAAAAACTGTTTTTT.

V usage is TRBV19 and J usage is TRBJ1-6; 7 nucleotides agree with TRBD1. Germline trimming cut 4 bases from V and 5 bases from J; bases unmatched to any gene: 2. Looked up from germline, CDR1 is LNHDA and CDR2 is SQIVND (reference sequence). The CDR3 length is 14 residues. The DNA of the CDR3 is TGTGCCAGTAGTAATCAGGGGGATAATTCACCCCTCCACTTT. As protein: CASSNQGDNSPLHF.

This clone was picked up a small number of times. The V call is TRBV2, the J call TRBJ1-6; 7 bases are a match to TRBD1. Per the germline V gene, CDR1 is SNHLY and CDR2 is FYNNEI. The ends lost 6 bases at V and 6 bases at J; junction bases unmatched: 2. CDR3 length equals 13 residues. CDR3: CASRGQPNSPLHF. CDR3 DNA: TGTGCCAGCAGGGGACAGCCTAATTCACCCCTCCACTTT.

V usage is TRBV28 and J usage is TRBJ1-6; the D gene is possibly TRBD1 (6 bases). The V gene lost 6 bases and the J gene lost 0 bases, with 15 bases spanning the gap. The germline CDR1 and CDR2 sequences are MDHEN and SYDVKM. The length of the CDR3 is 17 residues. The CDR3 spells CASRQGTRSSYNSPLHF. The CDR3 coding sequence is TGTGCCAGCAGGCAGGGGACCCGGAGCTCCTATAATTCACCCCTCCACTTT.

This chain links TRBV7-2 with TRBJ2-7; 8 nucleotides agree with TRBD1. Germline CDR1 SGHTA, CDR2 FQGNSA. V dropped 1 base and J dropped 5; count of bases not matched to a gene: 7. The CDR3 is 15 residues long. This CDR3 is CASSLVSQGAHEQYF. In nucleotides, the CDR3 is TGTGCCAGCAGCTTAGTCAGTCAGGGGGCCCACGAGCAGTACTTC. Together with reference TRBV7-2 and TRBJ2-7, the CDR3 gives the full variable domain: GAGVSQSPSNKVTEKGKDVELRCDPISGHTALYWYRQSLGQGLEFLIYFQGNSAPDKSGLPSDRFSAERTGGSVSTLTIQRTQQEDSAVYLCASSLVSQGAHEQYFGPGTRLTVT.

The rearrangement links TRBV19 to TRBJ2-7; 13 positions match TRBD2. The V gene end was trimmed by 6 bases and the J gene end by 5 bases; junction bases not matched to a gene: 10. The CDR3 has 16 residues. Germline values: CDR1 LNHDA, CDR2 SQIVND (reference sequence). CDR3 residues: CASSPGLAGRRNEQYF. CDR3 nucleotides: TGTGCCAGTAGCCCGGGACTAGCGGGAAGGAGGAACGAGCAGTACTTC.

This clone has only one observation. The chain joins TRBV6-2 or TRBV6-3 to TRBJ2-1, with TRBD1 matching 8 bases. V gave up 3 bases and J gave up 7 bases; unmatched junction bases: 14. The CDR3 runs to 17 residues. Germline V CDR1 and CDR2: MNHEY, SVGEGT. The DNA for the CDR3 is TGTGCCAGCAGTTATGGTTTCCGAGGACAGGGTTATAATGAGCAGTTCTTC. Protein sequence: CASSYGFRGQGYNEQFF.

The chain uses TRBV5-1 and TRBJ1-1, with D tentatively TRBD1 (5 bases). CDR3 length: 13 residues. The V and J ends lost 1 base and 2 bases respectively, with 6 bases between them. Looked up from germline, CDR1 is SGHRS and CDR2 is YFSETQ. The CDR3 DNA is TGCGCCAGCAGCTTGCAGGGTAACACTGAAGCTTTCTTT. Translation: CASSLQGNTEAFF.

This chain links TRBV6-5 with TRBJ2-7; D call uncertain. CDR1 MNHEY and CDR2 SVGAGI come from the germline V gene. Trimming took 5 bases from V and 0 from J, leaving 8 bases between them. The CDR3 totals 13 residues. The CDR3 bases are TGTGCCAGCAGTCGAAGGAGCTCCTACGAGCAGTACTTC. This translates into CASSRRSSYEQYF.

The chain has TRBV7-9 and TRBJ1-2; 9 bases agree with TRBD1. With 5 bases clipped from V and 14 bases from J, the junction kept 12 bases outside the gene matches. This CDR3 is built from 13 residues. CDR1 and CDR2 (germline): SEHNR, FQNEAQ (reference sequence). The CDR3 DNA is TGTGCCAGCAGCGTACCGGGACAGGGTTCGAGTACCTTC. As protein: CASSVPGQGSSTF.

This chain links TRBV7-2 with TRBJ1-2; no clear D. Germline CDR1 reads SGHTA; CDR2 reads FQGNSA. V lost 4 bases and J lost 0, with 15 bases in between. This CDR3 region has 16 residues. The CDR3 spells CASSSPNLFSNYGYTF. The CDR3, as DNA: TGTGCCAGCAGCTCTCCGAACTTATTCTCTAACTATGGCTACACCTTC.

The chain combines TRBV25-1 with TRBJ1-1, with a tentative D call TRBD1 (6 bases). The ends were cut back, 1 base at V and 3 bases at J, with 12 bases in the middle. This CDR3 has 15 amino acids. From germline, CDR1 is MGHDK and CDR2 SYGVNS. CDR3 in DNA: TGTGCCAGCAGTGAATCCCTACAGGGTGACACTGAAGCTTTCTTT. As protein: CASSESLQGDTEAFF.

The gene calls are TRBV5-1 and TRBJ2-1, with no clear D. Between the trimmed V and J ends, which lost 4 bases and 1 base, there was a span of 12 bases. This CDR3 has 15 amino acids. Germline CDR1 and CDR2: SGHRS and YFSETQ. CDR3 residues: CASSLGTVSYNEQFF. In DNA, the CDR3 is TGCGCCAGCAGCCTCGGTACAGTATCCTACAATGAGCAGTTCTTC.